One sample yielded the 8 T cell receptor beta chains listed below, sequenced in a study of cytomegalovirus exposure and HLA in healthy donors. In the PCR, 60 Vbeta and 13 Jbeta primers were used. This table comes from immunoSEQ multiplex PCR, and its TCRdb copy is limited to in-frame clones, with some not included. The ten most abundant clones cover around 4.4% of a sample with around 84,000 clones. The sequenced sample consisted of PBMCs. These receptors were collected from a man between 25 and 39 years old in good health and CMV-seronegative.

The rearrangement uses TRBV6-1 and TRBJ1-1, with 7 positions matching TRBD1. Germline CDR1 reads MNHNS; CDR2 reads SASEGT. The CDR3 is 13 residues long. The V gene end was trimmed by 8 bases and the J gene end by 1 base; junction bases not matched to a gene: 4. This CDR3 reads CASVRQGNTEAFF. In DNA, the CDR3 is TGTGCCAGCGTCCGACAGGGGAACACTGAAGCTTTCTTT.

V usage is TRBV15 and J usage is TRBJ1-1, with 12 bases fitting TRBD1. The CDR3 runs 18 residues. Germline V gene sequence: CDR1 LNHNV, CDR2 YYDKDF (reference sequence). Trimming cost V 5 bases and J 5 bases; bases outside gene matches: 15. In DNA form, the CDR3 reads TGTGCCACCAGCGAGCGAGTGGGACAGGGGGCAGGGGGGACTGAAGCTTTCTTT. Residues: CATSERVGQGAGGTEAFF.

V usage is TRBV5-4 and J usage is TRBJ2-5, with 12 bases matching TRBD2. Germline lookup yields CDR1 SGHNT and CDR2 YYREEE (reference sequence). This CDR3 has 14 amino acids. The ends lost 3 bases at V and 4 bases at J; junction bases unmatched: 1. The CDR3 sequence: CASSSSGRGETQYF. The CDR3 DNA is TGTGCCAGCAGCTCTAGCGGGAGGGGAGAGACCCAGTACTTC.

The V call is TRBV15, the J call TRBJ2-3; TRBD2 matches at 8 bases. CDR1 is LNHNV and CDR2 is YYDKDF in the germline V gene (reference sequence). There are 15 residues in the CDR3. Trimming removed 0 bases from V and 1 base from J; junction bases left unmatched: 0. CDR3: CATSRERGGTDTQYF. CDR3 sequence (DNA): TGTGCCACCAGCAGAGAGCGGGGGGGCACAGATACGCAGTATTTT. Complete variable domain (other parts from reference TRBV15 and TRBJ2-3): DAMVIQNPRYQVTQFGKPVTLSCSQTLNHNVMYWYQQKSSQAPKLLFHYYDKDFNNEADTPDNFQSRRPNTSFCFLDIRSPGLGDTAMYLCATSRERGGTDTQYFGPGTRLTVL.

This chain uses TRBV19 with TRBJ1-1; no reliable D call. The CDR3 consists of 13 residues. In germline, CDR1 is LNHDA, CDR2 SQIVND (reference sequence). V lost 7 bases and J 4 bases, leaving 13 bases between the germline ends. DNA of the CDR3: TGTGCCAGTAAATTTAGCGAGGGCACTGAAGCTTTCTTT. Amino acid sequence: CASKFSEGTEAFF.

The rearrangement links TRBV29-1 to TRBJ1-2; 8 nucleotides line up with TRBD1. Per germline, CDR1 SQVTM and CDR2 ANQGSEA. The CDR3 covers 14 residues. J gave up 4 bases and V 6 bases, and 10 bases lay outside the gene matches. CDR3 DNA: TGCAGCGTCTCTTCGACAGGGGTTATCTATGGCTACACCTTC. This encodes CSVSSTGVIYGYTF.

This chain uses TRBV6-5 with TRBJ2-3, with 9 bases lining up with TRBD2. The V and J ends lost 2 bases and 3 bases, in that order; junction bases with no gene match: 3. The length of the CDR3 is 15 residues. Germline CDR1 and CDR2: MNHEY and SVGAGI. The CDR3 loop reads CASSYGRGGTDTQYF. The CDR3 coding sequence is TGTGCCAGCAGTTACGGGCGGGGGGGGACAGATACGCAGTATTTT.

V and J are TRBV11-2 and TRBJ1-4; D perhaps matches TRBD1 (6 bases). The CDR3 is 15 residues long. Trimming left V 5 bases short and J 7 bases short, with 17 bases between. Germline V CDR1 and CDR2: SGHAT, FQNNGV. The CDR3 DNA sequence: TGTGCCAGCAGCCCGGGGCAGGGGAGGGGTGAAAAACTGTTTTTT. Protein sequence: CASSPGQGRGEKLFF.